The present entry profiles one T cell receptor (beta chain) with its context. Antigen: not known. The data originate from a study of shared clonotypes between healthy human individuals. Study in general: The study enrolled two women and three men aged 18 to 49. Regarding the study as a whole: Generation probabilities were higher for clonotypes shared across all four sorted-subset donors than for unshared ones.

Genomic DNA of each subset was evenly split across several immunoSEQ plates. Per the authors' pipeline: ImmunoSEQ only sent back junction sequences with no quality scores, so filtering was done differently. The table came from immunoSEQ multiplex PCR; TCRdb's copy has only in-frame clones and leaves some out. V and J calls plus clone size are reproduced from that table; the DNA served to infer D and trimming. The sample lists roughly 890,000 clones, nearly 95% seen once, with more than 20% in the top ten. CD8 cells classed as naive were CD45RO-negative and positively selected for CCR7, excluding terminally differentiated effector memory CD45RA+ cells. The CDR3 runs 15 residues. Germline CDR1 is SEHNR and CDR2 is FQNEAQ (reference sequence). Deletions cut 5 bases from V and 2 bases from J, with 16 bases between.

Specimen: naive CD8+ T cells sorted from blood. The sequence was collected from a man younger than 40 in good health. The chain uses TRBV7-9 and TRBJ2-7; D possibly corresponds to TRBD2 (5 bases). The CDR3 loop is CASSPPGRGAYEQYF. Written as DNA, the CDR3 is TGTGCCAGCAGCCCCCCGGGGAGAGGCGCCTACGAGCAGTACTTC.